One and the same sample provided the 29 T cell receptor beta chains below, sequenced in a study of shared clonotypes between healthy human individuals. TCRdb's copy holds only in-frame clones and misses some; the assay was immunoSEQ multiplex PCR. Of some 2,500,000 clones listed, roughly 93% are singletons. The sequenced sample consisted of naive CD4+ T cells from PBMCs. Subset in this sample: CD45RA+ positively selected. All receptors derive from a man aged 18-30 years in good health. Some clones in this sample may be carry-over from other donors' samples.

V usage is TRBV5-1 and J usage is TRBJ2-7, with a weak D call TRBD1 (6 bases). V lost 4 bases and J 6 bases, leaving 11 bases between the germline ends. CDR1 and CDR2 from the germline V gene are SGHRS and YFSETQ. This CDR3 spans 12 amino acids. CDR3 protein: CASSMDSPEQYF. As DNA, the CDR3 is TGCGCCAGCAGCATGGACAGCCCCGAGCAGTACTTC.

This clone was observed a single time. The gene calls are TRBV6-1 and TRBJ1-5; D remains unclear. Trimming removed 8 bases from V and 2 bases from J, with 16 bases in between. CDR1 MNHNS and CDR2 SASEGT come from the germline V gene. The CDR3 is made up of 15 amino acids. The CDR3 sequence is CASLEVMFGNQPQHF. CDR3 in DNA: TGTGCCAGCTTGGAGGTAATGTTCGGCAATCAGCCCCAGCATTTT.

The CDR3 protein is CASSSLAGGYEQYF. DNA of the CDR3: TGTGCCAGCAGCTCTTTAGCGGGAGGCTACGAGCAGTACTTC. The chain recombines TRBV11-2 with TRBJ2-7; TRBD2 matches 10 bases. The CDR3 is made up of 14 amino acids. Per the germline V gene, CDR1 is SGHAT and CDR2 is FQNNGV. J gave up 3 bases and V 4 bases, and 3 bases lay outside the gene matches.

The chain couples TRBV7-8 to TRBJ2-4; TRBD2 might be the D (5 bases). Trimming removed 1 base at V and 3 bases at J, with 16 bases between. The CDR3 contains 17 residues. The germline gives CDR1 SGHVS, CDR2 FQNEAQ. CDR3 sequence (DNA): TGTGCCAGCAGCTTAGTGTGGACCCCGGGAAACAAAAACATTCAGTACTTC. Translation: CASSLVWTPGNKNIQYF.

The CDR3 nucleotides are TGTGCCAGCAGCTCCTTAGCGGGAGGCCGAGAAAGCTCCTACAATGAGCAGTTCTTC. Translated, it gives CASSSLAGGRESSYNEQFF. The chain links TRBV5-4 to TRBJ2-1; the match to TRBD2 covers 10 bases. The CDR3 covers 19 residues. Looked up from germline, CDR1 is SGHNT and CDR2 is YYREEE (reference sequence). V was clipped by 3 bases and J by 0 bases; unmatched bases: 12.

J is TRBJ1-2 and V is TRBV23-1, with no clear D. TRBV23-1 is classed as an ORF, of uncertain function. The CDR3 is 12 amino acids. V dropped 11 bases and J dropped 7 bases, with 17 bases sitting between them. This CDR3 reads CAFKREACGYTF. The CDR3 coding sequence is TGCGCCTTTAAACGGGAAGCTTGTGGCTACACCTTC.

The V call is TRBV12-5, the J call TRBJ2-5; D may be TRBD1 (6 bases). The DNA matches TRBJ2-7 better at its end, which makes the J call doubtful. From germline, CDR1 is LGHNT and CDR2 FRNRAP. CDR3 length: 13 amino acids. The CDR3 DNA reads as TGTGCTAGGATCCCAGGGGAACCCTACGAGCAGTACTTC. It codes for CARIPGEPYEQYF.

The genes are TRBV11-2 and TRBJ1-2; 7 bases match TRBD1. The CDR3 is made up of 15 amino acids. V dropped 0 bases and J dropped 4; count of bases not matched to a gene: 5. Germline values: CDR1 SGHAT, CDR2 FQNNGV. The DNA for the CDR3 is TGTGCCAGCAGCTTAGATTCCCAGGGGGTCTATGGCTACACCTTC. Its translation: CASSLDSQGVYGYTF.

The chain is built from TRBV19 and TRBJ2-7; D could derive from TRBD1 or TRBD2 (6 bases each). Germline lookup yields CDR1 LNHDA and CDR2 SQIVND (reference sequence). Trimming pared 3 bases from V and 6 bases from J, leaving 15 bases between. The CDR3 extends over 14 amino acids. The CDR3 DNA reads as TGTGCCAGTAGTATGGGACAAGGGAGGAGCGAGCAGTACTTC. It specifies CASSMGQGRSEQYF.

This chain joins TRBV15 and TRBJ1-4; D is unclear. The CDR3 sequence is 12 residues long. V lost 0 bases and J 7 bases, leaving 3 bases between the germline ends. Germline V gene data show CDR1 as LNHNV and CDR2 as YYDKDF (reference sequence). CDR3 in amino acids: CATSRDPEKLFF. In DNA form, the CDR3 reads TGTGCCACCAGCAGAGATCCTGAAAAACTGTTTTTT.

This clone occurred once. The chain employs TRBV6-1 and TRBJ2-3; 10 bases align to TRBD2. This CDR3 comprises 16 residues. Losses at the gene ends were 4 bases for V and 2 bases for J; bases not matched to a gene: 6. Germline CDR1 is MNHNS and CDR2 is SASEGT. The CDR3 DNA is TGTGCCAGCAGTGTAAGCGGGAGGGCCAACACAGATACGCAGTATTTT. The encoded protein is CASSVSGRANTDTQYF.

This chain uses TRBV21-1 with TRBJ2-1. TRBV21-1 is shown as a pseudogene. The CDR3 loop spans 15 amino acids. In nucleotides, the CDR3 is TGTGCCAGCAGCCCTCGGGGGCCGTGGTACAATGAGCAGTTCTTC. Translating gives CASSPRGPWYNEQFF.

The V and J genes are TRBV28 and TRBJ2-1; a weak D match, TRBD2 (6 bases). The V end lost 6 bases, the J end lost 9 bases, and 21 bases lay between the germline ends. Germline CDR1 reads MDHEN; CDR2 reads SYDVKM. The CDR3 spans 15 residues. The CDR3 reads CASRGRDGGHSEQFF. DNA of the CDR3: TGTGCCAGCAGAGGCCGGGACGGGGGTCATAGTGAGCAGTTCTTC.

The chain recombines TRBV5-5 with TRBJ1-2; D remains unclear. This CDR3 contains 16 residues. V gave up 0 bases and J gave up 0 bases, with 12 bases separating them. Germline CDR1 reads SGHKS; CDR2 reads YYEKEE (reference sequence). The CDR3 DNA sequence: TGTGCCAGCAGCTTGGAGGCCACTTCAACTAACTATGGCTACACCTTC. It codes for CASSLEATSTNYGYTF.

The chain couples TRBV7-3 to TRBJ1-3; 10 bases line up with TRBD1. J lost 2 bases, V lost 5 bases, and 3 bases had no gene match. Germline V CDR1 and CDR2: SGHTA, FQGTGA. CDR3 length: 15 amino acids. The CDR3 region is CASSPDRGAGNTIYF. DNA of the CDR3: TGTGCCAGCAGCCCGGACAGGGGGGCTGGAAACACCATATATTTT.

The V and J genes are TRBV28 and TRBJ2-5; TRBD1 agrees at 9 bases. V shed 7 bases and J 6 bases; nucleotides not matched to a gene: 6. This CDR3 is built from 13 residues. The germline CDR1 and CDR2 sequences are MDHEN and SYDVKM. This CDR3 reads CASKPGQGKTQYF. CDR3 in DNA: TGTGCCAGCAAACCGGGACAGGGAAAGACCCAGTACTTC.

With regard to this clone: The sample holds other DNA sequences that translate to the same CDR3. The chain uses TRBV9 and TRBJ2-1; 9 nucleotides line up with TRBD2. V lost 4 bases and J lost 1; bases outside the gene matches: 3. The CDR3 totals 15 residues. The germline gives CDR1 SGDLS, CDR2 YYNGEE. CDR3 in amino acids: CASSTTSGSYNEQFF. In DNA, the CDR3 is TGTGCCAGCAGCACTACTAGCGGGTCCTACAATGAGCAGTTCTTC.

V usage is TRBV2 and J usage is TRBJ2-1, with 11 positions matching TRBD2. V was clipped by 6 bases and J by 3 bases; unmatched bases: 7. This CDR3 comprises 16 residues. CDR1 SNHLY and CDR2 FYNNEI come from the germline V gene. CDR3 protein: CASRGRLAGRYNEQFF. CDR3 coding DNA: TGTGCCAGCAGGGGCCGACTAGCGGGACGCTACAATGAGCAGTTCTTC.

V gene TRBV5-1 combines with J gene TRBJ2-3; D is possibly TRBD1 or TRBD2 (7 bases each). Germline CDR1 SGHRS, CDR2 YFSETQ. The CDR3 spans 15 residues. Trimming pared 6 bases from V and 2 bases from J, leaving 16 bases between. CDR3 DNA sequence: TGCGCCAGCACCCAGGGGGGGTCAGACACAGATACGCAGTATTTT. Residues: CASTQGGSDTDTQYF.

This chain joins TRBV28 and TRBJ2-5, with TRBD2 matching over 7 bases. The CDR3 runs to 14 residues. Trimming at V came to 6 bases and at J to 3 bases, leaving 7 bases not matched to a gene. Looked up from germline, CDR1 is MDHEN and CDR2 is SYDVKM. CDR3 in DNA: TGTGCCAGCAGCCAACCGGCGGGAGAAGAGACCCAGTACTTC. It yields the protein CASSQPAGEETQYF.

A word on this clone: Other DNA sequences from this sample encode an identical CDR3 as well. The rearrangement uses TRBV9 and TRBJ2-5, with 8 bases lining up with TRBD2. The CDR3 loop spans 14 amino acids. Germline lookup yields CDR1 SGDLS and CDR2 YYNGEE. With V trimmed by 0 bases and J by 5 bases, 3 bases remained unmatched. CDR3 sequence (DNA): TGTGCCAGCAGCGTAGCGGGAGGGCCGGAGACCCAGTACTTC. It is translated as CASSVAGGPETQYF.

The rearrangement links TRBV5-1 to TRBJ2-5; the D is unclear. The closer fit of TRBJ2-7 to the DNA end suggests the J call may be wrong. Germline assignment: CDR1 SGHRS and CDR2 YFSETQ. CDR3 length equals 12 residues. The CDR3 here is CASSWDFGEQYF. The CDR3, as DNA: TGCGCCAGCAGCTGGGATTTTGGCGAGCAGTACTTC.

A note on this clone: This CDR3 is also generated by other DNA sequences in the sample. The chain couples TRBV18 to TRBJ1-2, with 8 bases fitting TRBD1. Germline trimming cut 3 bases from V and 6 bases from J; bases unmatched to any gene: 3. This CDR3 has 13 residues. CDR1 and CDR2 (germline): KGHSH, LQKENI. The CDR3 DNA follows: TGTGCCAGCTCACCTTTACAGGGGGATGGCTACACCTTC. This codes for CASSPLQGDGYTF.

V gene TRBV5-1 combines with J gene TRBJ2-1; D gene ambiguous. The CDR3 extends over 14 amino acids. V was shortened by 7 bases and J by 0 bases, with 11 bases between the two germline ends. Germline V gives CDR1 SGHRS, CDR2 YFSETQ. The CDR3 DNA reads as TGCGCCAGCGCCCCCCAGAGCTCCTACAATGAGCAGTTCTTC. Amino acid sequence: CASAPQSSYNEQFF.

V and J are TRBV5-1 and TRBJ2-7, with TRBD1 matching 7 bases. Trimming removed 4 bases from V and 7 bases from J; junction bases left unmatched: 14. Germline CDR1 SGHRS, CDR2 YFSETQ. This CDR3 has 15 residues. CDR3 nucleotide sequence: TGCGCCAGCAGCGCGACACGACAGGGAGTTTATGAGCAGTACTTC. As protein: CASSATRQGVYEQYF.

This chain connects TRBV18 to TRBJ2-6; no reliable D call. In germline, CDR1 is KGHSH, CDR2 LQKENI. With 9 bases removed from V and 2 bases from J, the gap between germline ends came to 11 bases. CDR3 length equals 14 residues. CDR3 DNA sequence: TGTGCCAGTTTTCGACAAACTGGGGCCAACGTCCTGACTTTC. This codes for CASFRQTGANVLTF.

The chain couples TRBV28 to TRBJ2-3; tentatively, D is TRBD1 (6 bases). The germline gives CDR1 MDHEN, CDR2 SYDVKM. Deletions cut 6 bases from V and 0 bases from J, with 10 bases between. The CDR3 is made up of 14 amino acids. CDR3: CASRIQGSTDTQYF. The CDR3 nucleotides are TGTGCCAGCAGGATACAGGGCAGCACAGATACGCAGTATTTT.

About this clone: The sample has other DNA sequences that encode this CDR3 too. The chain uses TRBV7-9 and TRBJ2-2; D gene uncertain. Trimming shortened V by 7 bases and J by 5 bases, and 5 bases separated the two germline ends. The germline V gene encodes CDR1 SEHNR and CDR2 FQNEAQ (reference sequence). The CDR3 consists of 11 residues. CDR3 coding DNA: TGTGCCAGCACCCGTACCGGGGAGCTGTTTTTT. Translating gives CASTRTGELFF.

The gene calls are TRBV7-2 and TRBJ2-7; D gene ambiguous. This CDR3 has 13 amino acids. V lost 2 bases and J 3 bases, leaving 8 bases between the germline ends. Looked up from germline, CDR1 is SGHTA and CDR2 is FQGNSA. The CDR3, as DNA: TGTGCCAGCAGCTTAAATAGGGACTACGAGCAGTACTTC. As protein: CASSLNRDYEQYF.